A single sample gave rise to the 22 T cell receptor beta chains below, sequenced in a study of cytomegalovirus exposure and HLA in healthy donors. PCR amplification relied on 60 Vbeta primers (plus 13 Jbeta primers). Libraries were prepared by immunoSEQ multiplex PCR; TCRdb keeps only in-frame clonotypes and omits some of them. Of under 200,000 clones detected, about three quarters appear once; the ten largest clones hold over 2%. The sequenced sample was PBMCs. The source of these receptors is a woman in her thirties or forties in good health and CMV-seropositive.

The rearrangement joins TRBV6-5 to TRBJ1-1; D unresolved. CDR1 and CDR2 (germline): MNHEY, SVGAGI. V was shortened by 0 bases and J by 8 bases, with 10 bases between the two germline ends. The CDR3 contains 13 residues. In DNA form, the CDR3 reads TGTGCCAGCAGTTACTCGATTGTACAAGAAGCTTTCTTT. Translation gives CASSYSIVQEAFF.

The V gene is TRBV7-2, the J gene TRBJ1-5; a possible D gene is TRBD1 (5 bases). The V gene lost 5 bases and the J gene lost 8 bases, with 16 bases spanning the gap. This CDR3 contains 14 residues. Germline V CDR1 and CDR2: SGHTA, FQGNSA. The CDR3 bases are TGTGCCAGCAGCCCGACGGCGGGACCCAAGCCCCAGCATTTT. Its protein product is CASSPTAGPKPQHF.

Only a few counts were recorded for this clone. The rearrangement links TRBV4-1 to TRBJ1-4; 9 positions match TRBD1. J was trimmed by 8 bases and V by 5 bases; bases with no gene match: 9. In germline, CDR1 is MGHRA, CDR2 YSYEKL. The CDR3 length is 15 residues. The CDR3, as DNA: TGCGCCAGCAGCTGGACAGGACAGGGGACGGAAAAACTGTTTTTT. This gives the protein CASSWTGQGTEKLFF.

The chain recombines TRBV5-1 with TRBJ2-5, with D possibly TRBD2 on 6 matching bases. CDR1 SGHRS and CDR2 YFSETQ come from the germline V gene. V gave up 0 bases and J gave up 1 base, with 7 bases separating them. The CDR3 totals 14 residues. CDR3 bases: TGCGCCAGCAGCTTGGTGGGGGGCCAAGAGACCCAGTACTTC. Translation: CASSLVGGQETQYF.

The chain is built from TRBV27 and TRBJ1-3; D might be TRBD1 (6 bases). Germline V CDR1 and CDR2: MNHEY, SMNVEV (reference sequence). The CDR3 extends over 17 amino acids. The V and J ends lost 6 bases and 1 base respectively, with 19 bases between them. CDR3 sequence reads: CASRSTGTSYSGNTIYF. The CDR3 bases are TGTGCCAGCAGGTCCACCGGGACATCCTATTCTGGAAACACCATATATTTT.

The chain carries TRBV28 and TRBJ1-1; D might be TRBD1 (6 bases). The CDR3 length is 13 residues. The V gene's germline CDR1 is MDHEN and CDR2 SYDVKM. Trimming removed 5 bases from V and 11 bases from J, with 18 bases in between. CDR3 in DNA: TGTGCCAGCAGTACCCCAGGACAGTCCAGGGCTTTCTTT. The encoded protein is CASSTPGQSRAFF. Variable domain in full (rest from reference TRBV28 and TRBJ1-1): DVKVTQSSRYLVKRTGEKVFLECVQDMDHENMFWYRQDPGLGLRLIYFSYDVKMKEKGDIPEGYSVSREKKERFSLILESASTNQTSMYLCASSTPGQSRAFFGQGTRLTVV.

The chain has TRBV25-1 and TRBJ1-3; D possibly corresponds to TRBD1 (5 bases). Germline V gives CDR1 MGHDK, CDR2 SYGVNS. V lost 5 bases to trimming and J lost 1 base, with 6 bases between them. This CDR3 is 13 amino acids long. In DNA form, the CDR3 reads TGTGCCAGCAGTTCAGGGTCTGGAAACACCATATATTTT. Protein: CASSSGSGNTIYF.

Only a few counts were recorded for this clone. The chain recombines TRBV28 with TRBJ1-3; 8 bases are shared with TRBD1. Trimming cost V 5 bases and J 0 bases; bases outside gene matches: 6. This CDR3 has 16 amino acids. Germline-derived CDR1 and CDR2 are MDHEN and SYDVKM. CDR3 in DNA: TGTGCCAGCAGTACTCGGACAGGGTCCTCTGGAAACACCATATATTTT. Residues: CASSTRTGSSGNTIYF.

The chain recombines TRBV5-4 with TRBJ2-3, with 11 bases aligning to TRBD2. CDR1 is SGHNT and CDR2 is YYREEE in the germline V gene (reference sequence). V gave up 4 bases and J gave up 8 bases; unmatched junction bases: 12. The CDR3 is made up of 16 amino acids. The CDR3 nucleotides are TGTGCCAGCAGCCCTACTGCTAGCGGGGGGCTCAGTACGCAGTATTTT. Its protein is CASSPTASGGLSTQYF.

This chain uses TRBV12-2 with TRBJ1-2; the table's D call of TRBD1 was not tested on the DNA. TRBV12-2 is a pseudogene segment. This CDR3 spans 18 amino acids. The CDR3, as DNA: TGTGCAAGTCGCTTAGCTCGACAGACCACATTTACATGGGATGGCTACACCTTC. It yields the protein CASRLARQTTFTWDGYTF.

The chain combines TRBV30 with TRBJ1-2, with a tentative D call TRBD1 (6 bases). This CDR3 spans 13 amino acids. Germline V gives CDR1 GTSNPN, CDR2 SVGIG (reference sequence). Trimming left V 2 bases short and J 7 bases short, with 14 bases between. The CDR3 here is CAWSRGGSSGYTF. CDR3 nucleotides: TGTGCCTGGAGTAGGGGGGGTAGCAGTGGCTACACCTTC.

V gene TRBV6-6 combines with J gene TRBJ2-5; D gene unclear. The CDR3 has 11 residues. The germline V and J ends were trimmed by 8 bases and 0 bases, with 4 bases remaining between them. From germline, CDR1 is MNHNY and CDR2 SVGAGI (reference sequence). CDR3 loop: CASAYQETQYF. The CDR3 DNA is TGTGCCAGCGCGTACCAAGAGACCCAGTACTTC.

This clone was found once. The chain has TRBV27 and TRBJ1-2, with TRBD1 as a possible D gene (5 bases). Deletions cut 9 bases from V and 4 bases from J, with 24 bases between. The V gene's germline CDR1 is MNHEY and CDR2 SMNVEV (reference sequence). CDR3 length equals 16 residues. This chain's CDR3 is CASVDGGLNFFYGYTF. DNA for the CDR3: TGTGCCAGTGTTGACGGGGGTCTAAATTTTTTCTATGGCTACACCTTC.

The gene calls are TRBV7-8 and TRBJ2-7, with 8 bases aligning to TRBD2. V shed 1 base and J 4 bases; nucleotides not matched to a gene: 9. Germline values: CDR1 SGHVS, CDR2 FQNEAQ. The CDR3 runs to 16 residues. The CDR3, as DNA: TGTGCCAGCAGCTTAGTCGGGAGGGCCTTGGGGTACGAGCAGTACTTC. Translated: CASSLVGRALGYEQYF.

The rearrangement links TRBV4-1 to TRBJ2-5; a weak D match, TRBD2 (7 bases). Germline-derived CDR1 and CDR2 are MGHRA and YSYEKL. Trimming shortened V by 3 bases and J by 2 bases, and 10 bases separated the two germline ends. The CDR3 sequence is 14 residues long. CDR3 amino acids: CASSQRGGQETQYF. The CDR3 DNA reads as TGCGCCAGCAGCCAGAGGGGGGGGCAAGAGACCCAGTACTTC.

The chain links TRBV2 to TRBJ1-1; D not resolved. Germline V gene data show CDR1 as SNHLY and CDR2 as FYNNEI. V lost 4 bases and J 3 bases, leaving 6 bases between the germline ends. This CDR3 is 12 amino acids long. CDR3 in DNA: TGTGCCAGCAGTGTAGACTACACTGAAGCTTTCTTT. Translation gives CASSVDYTEAFF.

This clone was seen a single time. The chain uses TRBV7-9 and TRBJ2-5, with 8 bases matching TRBD1. J lost 5 bases, V lost 7 bases, and 9 bases had no gene match. This CDR3 is built from 14 residues. Germline V gives CDR1 SEHNR, CDR2 FQNEAQ (reference sequence). The CDR3 here is CASKLGQGSETQYF. DNA of the CDR3: TGTGCCAGCAAGCTCGGACAGGGTTCGGAGACCCAGTACTTC.

This clone has just a few counts. The chain is built from TRBV25-1 and TRBJ2-1; the match to TRBD1 covers 8 bases. Germline CDR1 reads MGHDK; CDR2 reads SYGVNS. CDR3 length: 16 amino acids. Trimming removed 1 base from V and 1 base from J; junction bases left unmatched: 3. The CDR3: CASSESRTGSYNEQFF. Written as DNA, the CDR3 is TGTGCCAGCAGTGAATCGCGGACAGGGTCCTACAATGAGCAGTTCTTC.

This chain joins TRBV2 and TRBJ1-2; 10 bases agree with TRBD1. CDR1 SNHLY and CDR2 FYNNEI come from the germline V gene. V lost 6 bases to trimming and J lost 4 bases; unmatched junction nucleotides: 5. This CDR3 contains 14 residues. The CDR3 protein is CASSRQGALYGYTF. The CDR3 bases are TGTGCCAGCAGCCGACAGGGGGCTCTCTATGGCTACACCTTC. Combining the CDR3 with reference TRBV2 and TRBJ1-2 gives the whole variable domain EPEVTQTPSHQVTQMGQEVILRCVPISNHLYFYWYRQILGQKVEFLVSFYNNEISEKSEIFDDQFSVERPDGSNFTLKIRSTKLEDSAMYFCASSRQGALYGYTFGSGTRLTVV.

The DNA for the CDR3 is TGTGCCAGCAGCGCCCCCGGGGCCGGGGAGCTGTTTTTT. This sequence encodes CASSAPGAGELFF. The V gene is TRBV9, the J gene TRBJ2-2; D perhaps matches TRBD2 (5 bases). The CDR3 extends over 13 amino acids. Per germline, CDR1 SGDLS and CDR2 YYNGEE. V dropped 3 bases and J dropped 6 bases, with 9 bases sitting between them.

The chain is built from TRBV30 and TRBJ2-1; D call uncertain. The CDR3 consists of 12 residues. Germline CDR1 and CDR2: GTSNPN and SVGIG (reference sequence). Trimming shortened V by 2 bases and J by 3 bases, and 5 bases separated the two germline ends. The CDR3 protein is CAWSPNYNEQFF. The CDR3 DNA follows: TGTGCCTGGAGTCCAAACTACAATGAGCAGTTCTTC.

The V and J genes are TRBV5-1 and TRBJ1-4; D unresolved. The CDR3 extends over 15 amino acids. Trimming cost V 0 bases and J 5 bases, with 11 bases left between them. The V gene's germline CDR1 is SGHRS and CDR2 YFSETQ. CDR3 bases: TGCGCCAGCAGCTTGGGGCCGCAGGCCAATGAAAAACTGTTTTTT. Protein product: CASSLGPQANEKLFF.